The subject of this entry is one T cell receptor beta chain. The data are from a study of blood T cells in healthy people across ages. A second PCR of about 7 to 11 cycles used a sample-barcoded 5' primer and a J-beta primer mix. TCRdb re-derived calls from the 5' RACE reads in MiXCR, one entry per CDR3 protein. In the table there are fewer than 900,000 distinct CDR3 sequences, 49% of which are singletons. The germline V gene encodes CDR1 MNHEY and CDR2 SVGAGI. V trimming: 6 bases; J trimming: 6 bases; junction bases outside the gene matches: 4. CDR3 length: 15 amino acids. Material: blood. This chain connects TRBV6-5 to TRBJ2-2; TRBD2 agrees at 13 bases. The sequence was collected from a woman aged 55 to 70 in good health. The CDR3 DNA reads as TGTGCCAGCAGGGGACTAGCGGGAAAGTCCGGGGAGCTGTTTTTT. Protein: CASRGLAGKSGELFF.